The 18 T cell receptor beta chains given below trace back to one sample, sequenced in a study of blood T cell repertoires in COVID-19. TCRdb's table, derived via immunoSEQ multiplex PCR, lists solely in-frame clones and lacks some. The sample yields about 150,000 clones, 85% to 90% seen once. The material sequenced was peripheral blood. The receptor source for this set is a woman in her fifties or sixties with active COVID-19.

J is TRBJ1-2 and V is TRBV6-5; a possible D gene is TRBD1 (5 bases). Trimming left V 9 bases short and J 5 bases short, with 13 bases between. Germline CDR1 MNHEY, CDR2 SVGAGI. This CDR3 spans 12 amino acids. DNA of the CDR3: TGTGCCAGGGGGGGAGGGCCGTATGGCTACACCTTC. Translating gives CARGGGPYGYTF.

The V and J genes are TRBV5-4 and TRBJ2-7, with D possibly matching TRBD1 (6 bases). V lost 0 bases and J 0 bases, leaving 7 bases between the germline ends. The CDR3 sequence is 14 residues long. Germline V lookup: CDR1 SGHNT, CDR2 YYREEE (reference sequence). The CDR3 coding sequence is TGTGCCAGCAGCTTGGGCAGGGGCTCCTACGAGCAGTACTTC. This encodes CASSLGRGSYEQYF.

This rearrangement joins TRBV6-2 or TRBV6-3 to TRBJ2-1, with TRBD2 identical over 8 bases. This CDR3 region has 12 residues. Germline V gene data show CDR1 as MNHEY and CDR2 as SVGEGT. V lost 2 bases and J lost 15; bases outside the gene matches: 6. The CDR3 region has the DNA TGTGCCAGCAGTTACAGGCTAGCGGGTTGGTTCTTC. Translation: CASSYRLAGWFF.

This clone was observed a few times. As DNA, the CDR3 is TGCGCCAGCAGCCTTAAGACAGGGCTCACTGAAGCTTTCTTT. Encoded protein: CASSLKTGLTEAFF. The V and J genes are TRBV5-1 and TRBJ1-1; 7 bases are a match to TRBD1. The CDR3 totals 14 residues. Germline V gene data show CDR1 as SGHRS and CDR2 as YFSETQ. V shed 4 bases and J 4 bases; nucleotides not matched to a gene: 7. Variable domain in full (rest from reference TRBV5-1 and TRBJ1-1): KAGVTQTPRYLIKTRGQQVTLSCSPISGHRSVSWYQQTPGQGLQFLFEYFSETQRNKGNFPGRFSGRQFSNSRSEMNVSTLELGDSALYLCASSLKTGLTEAFFGQGTRLTVV.

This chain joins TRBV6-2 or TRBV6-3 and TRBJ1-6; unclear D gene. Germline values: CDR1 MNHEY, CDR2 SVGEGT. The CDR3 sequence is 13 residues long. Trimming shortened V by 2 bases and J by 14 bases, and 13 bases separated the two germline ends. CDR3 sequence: CASSYGRQRSLHF. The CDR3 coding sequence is TGTGCCAGCAGTTACGGAAGGCAGAGGTCCCTCCACTTT.

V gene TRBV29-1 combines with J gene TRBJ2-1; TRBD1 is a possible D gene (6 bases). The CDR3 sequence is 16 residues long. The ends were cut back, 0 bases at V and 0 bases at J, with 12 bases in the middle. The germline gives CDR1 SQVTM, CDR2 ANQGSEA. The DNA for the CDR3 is TGCAGCGTTGAAGATATCGACAGGAGCTCCTACAATGAGCAGTTCTTC. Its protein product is CSVEDIDRSSYNEQFF.

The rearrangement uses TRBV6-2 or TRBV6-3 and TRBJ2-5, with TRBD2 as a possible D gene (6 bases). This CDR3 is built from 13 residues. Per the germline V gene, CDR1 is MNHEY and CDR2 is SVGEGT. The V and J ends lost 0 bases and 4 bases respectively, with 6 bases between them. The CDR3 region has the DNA TGTGCCAGCAGTTACTCGGGACTAGAGACCCAGTACTTC. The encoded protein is CASSYSGLETQYF.

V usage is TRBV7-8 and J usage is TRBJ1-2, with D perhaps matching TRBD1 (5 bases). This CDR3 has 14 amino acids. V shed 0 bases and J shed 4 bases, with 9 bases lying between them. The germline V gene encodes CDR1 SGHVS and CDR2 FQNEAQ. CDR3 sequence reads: CASSLAGQLYGYTF. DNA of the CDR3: TGTGCCAGCAGCTTAGCGGGGCAGCTCTATGGCTACACCTTC.

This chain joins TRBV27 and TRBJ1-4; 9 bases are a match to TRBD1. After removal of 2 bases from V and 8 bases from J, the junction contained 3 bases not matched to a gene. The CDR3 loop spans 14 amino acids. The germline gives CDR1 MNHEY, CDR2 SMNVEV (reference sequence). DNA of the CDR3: TGTGCCAGCAGTTTAACGGACAGGGGAGAAAAACTGTTTTTT. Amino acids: CASSLTDRGEKLFF.

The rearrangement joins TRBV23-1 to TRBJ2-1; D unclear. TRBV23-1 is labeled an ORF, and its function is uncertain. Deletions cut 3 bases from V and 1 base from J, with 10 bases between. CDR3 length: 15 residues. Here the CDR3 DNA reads TGCGCCAGCAGTCATACGCGGCTTTCCTACAATGAGCAGTTCTTC. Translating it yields CASSHTRLSYNEQFF.

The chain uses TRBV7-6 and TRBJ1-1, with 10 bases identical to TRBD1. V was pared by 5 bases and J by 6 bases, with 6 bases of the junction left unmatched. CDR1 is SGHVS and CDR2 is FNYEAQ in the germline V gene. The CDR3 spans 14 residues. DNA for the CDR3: TGTGCCAGCAGCCAGGGACAGGGGAGGGCTGAAGCTTTCTTT. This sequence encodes CASSQGQGRAEAFF. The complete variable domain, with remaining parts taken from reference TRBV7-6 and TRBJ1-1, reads GAGVSQSPRYKVTKRGQDVALRCDPISGHVSLYWYRQALGQGPEFLTYFNYEAQQDKSGLPNDRFSAERPEGSISTLTIQRTEQRDSAMYRCASSQGQGRAEAFFGQGTRLTVV.

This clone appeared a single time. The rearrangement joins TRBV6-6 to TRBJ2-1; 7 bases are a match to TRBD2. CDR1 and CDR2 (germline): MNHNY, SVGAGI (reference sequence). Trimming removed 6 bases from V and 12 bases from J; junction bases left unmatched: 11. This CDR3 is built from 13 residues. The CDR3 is CASSPLAREGQFF. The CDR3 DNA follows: TGTGCCAGCAGCCCACTAGCGCGAGAGGGGCAGTTCTTC.

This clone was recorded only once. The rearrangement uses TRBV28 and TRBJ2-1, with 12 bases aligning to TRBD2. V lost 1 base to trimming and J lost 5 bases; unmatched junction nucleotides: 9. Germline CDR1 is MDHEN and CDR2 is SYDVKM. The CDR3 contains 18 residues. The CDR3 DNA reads TGTGCCAGCAGTTTATCCCCCTCTCGACTAGCGGGAGACAATGAGCAGTTCTTC. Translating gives CASSLSPSRLAGDNEQFF.

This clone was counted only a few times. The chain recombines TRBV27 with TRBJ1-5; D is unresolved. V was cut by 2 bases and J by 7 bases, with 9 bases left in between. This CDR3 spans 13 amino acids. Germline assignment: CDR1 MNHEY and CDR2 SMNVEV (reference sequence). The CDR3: CASSLRGYQPQHF. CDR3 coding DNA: TGTGCCAGCAGTTTACGCGGCTACCAGCCCCAGCATTTT.

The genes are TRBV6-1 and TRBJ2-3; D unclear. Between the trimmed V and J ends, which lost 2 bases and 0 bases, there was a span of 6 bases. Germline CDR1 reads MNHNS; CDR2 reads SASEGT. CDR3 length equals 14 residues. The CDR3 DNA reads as TGTGCCAGCAGTGAACCCTACAGCACAGATACGCAGTATTTT. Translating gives CASSEPYSTDTQYF.

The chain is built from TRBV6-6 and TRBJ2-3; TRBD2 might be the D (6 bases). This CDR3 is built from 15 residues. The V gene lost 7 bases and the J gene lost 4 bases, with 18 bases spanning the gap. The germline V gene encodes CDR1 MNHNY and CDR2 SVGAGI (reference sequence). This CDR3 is CASTWTGRRADTQYF. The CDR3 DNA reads TGTGCCAGCACCTGGACGGGGAGGCGGGCAGATACGCAGTATTTT.

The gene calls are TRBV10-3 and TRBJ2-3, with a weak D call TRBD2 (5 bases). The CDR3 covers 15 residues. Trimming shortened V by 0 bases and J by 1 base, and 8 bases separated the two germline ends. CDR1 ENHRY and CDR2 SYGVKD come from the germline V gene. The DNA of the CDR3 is TGTGCCATCAGTGAGTCTCTAGCCCGCACAGATACGCAGTATTTT. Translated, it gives CAISESLARTDTQYF.

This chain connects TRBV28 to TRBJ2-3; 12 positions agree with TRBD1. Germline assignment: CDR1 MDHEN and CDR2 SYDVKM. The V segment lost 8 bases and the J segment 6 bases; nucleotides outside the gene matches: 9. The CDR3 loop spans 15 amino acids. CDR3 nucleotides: TGTGCCAGCGGAGGGACAGGGGGCCTCCGGGATACGCAGTATTTT. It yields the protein CASGGTGGLRDTQYF.